These T cell receptor beta chains were read from a single sample in a study of graft-versus-host responses after intestinal transplantation. The data were produced by immunoSEQ multiplex PCR, yet TCRdb's version contains in-frame clones alone and is incomplete. There are hundreds of clones in the sample; roughly 96% occur only once, and roughly 7.2% lies in the top ten. This specimen consisted of PBMCs, obtained 26 days after transplant. These receptors were obtained from a human patient who received an intestinal transplant, so some T cells may come from the graft donor. The CDR3 runs from the conserved cysteine through the conserved F or W. D genes are given only for firm matches. The size of a clone is reported for some rows only, either as once, few or many, or as a class for expanded clones.

clone size,D gene,J gene,CDR3 length,V gene,CDR3 protein,CDR3 DNA
.,.,TRBJ2-1,13,TRBV5-4,CASSLGLGTGAIF,TGTGCCAGCAGCTTGGGATTGGGGACTGGAGCGATCTTC
.,.,TRBJ2-1,15,TRBV19,CASTEVLSSYNEQFF,TGTGCCAGTACCGAAGTGTTAAGCTCCTACAATGAGCAGTTCTTC
.,.,TRBJ2-7,10,TRBV25-1,CASSGPSTYF,TGTGCCAGCAGTGGCCCCTCGACGTACTTC
once,.,TRBJ1-6,13,TRBV6-5,CASSYSENSPLHF,TGTGCCAGCAGTTACTCGGAGAATTCACCCCTCCACTTT
.,TRBD1,TRBJ2-6,17,TRBV28,CASSLFDRGTGANVLTF,TGTGCCAGCAGTTTATTCGACAGGGGCACTGGGGCCAACGTCCTGACTTTC
.,TRBD1,TRBJ1-3,16,TRBV30,CAWRPGTGREGNTIYF,TGTGCCTGGAGGCCCGGGACAGGGAGGGAAGGGAACACCATATATTTT
.,TRBD1,TRBJ2-7,16,TRBV18,CASSPAGQGASYEQYF,TGTGCCAGCTCACCGGCAGGACAGGGGGCCTCCTACGAGCAGTACTTC
.,.,TRBJ2-1,15,TRBV4-1,CASSQADRLEDEQFF,TGCGCCAGCAGCCAAGCAGACAGGCTAGAGGATGAGCAGTTCTTC
.,.,TRBJ1-3,11,TRBV20-1,CSAQTGNTIYF,TGCAGTGCTCAAACAGGAAACACCATATATTTT
.,.,TRBJ1-6,18,TRBV21-1,CASRLVLAHIHHNSPLHF,TGTGCCAGCAGGCTCGTACTAGCACACATACATCATAATTCACCCCTCCACTTT
.,TRBD2,TRBJ2-1,16,TRBV5-6,CASSSGLAGTWNEQFF,TGTGCCAGCAGCTCGGGACTAGCGGGTACCTGGAATGAGCAGTTCTTC
.,.,TRBJ2-7,12,TRBV4-1,CASSHGSYEQYF,TGCGCCAGCAGCCACGGTTCCTACGAGCAGTACTTC
.,.,TRBJ2-7,15,TRBV25-1,CASGGLEARPYEQYF,TGTGCCAGCGGGGGGTTGGAGGCTCGGCCCTACGAGCAGTACTTC
once,.,TRBJ2-7,17,TRBV6-1,CASSGNRFRECYYEQYF,TGTGCCAGCAGTGGCAACCGTTTCCGGGAGTGCTACTACGAGCAGTACTTC
.,.,TRBJ2-3,14,TRBV12-2,CASRLAAIYDTQYF,TGTGCAAGTCGCTTAGCGGCCATCTACGATACGCAGTATTTT
.,.,TRBJ1-1,14,TRBV19,CASSIRMGNTEAFF,TGTGCCAGTAGTATTCGGATGGGGAACACTGAAGCTTTCTTT
.,TRBD2,TRBJ2-1,18,TRBV19,CASSPLRLVAGSYNEQFF,TGTGCCAGTAGCCCCCTCAGATTAGTAGCGGGGTCCTACAATGAGCAGTTCTTC